The 23 T cell receptor beta chains below all came from one sample that was sequenced in a study of T cell repertoires in cytomegalovirus infection (dated by TCRdb to the late 2010s). Their antigens are not known. The instrument was an Illumina HiSeq 1500. The public reads were reanalyzed by TCRdb: fastp trimming at Q25, MiXCR alignment, in-frame beta chains only. Entries are consolidated by CDR3 protein sequence, retaining the most common genes and DNA. Here the sample has about 830,000 distinct CDR3 sequences; approximately 32% occur a single time. Of the sample, 12% is held by the ten largest clones. This sample's treatment or condition label indicates: in vitro stimulation with specific CMV peptide epitopes to enrich CMV-specific T cells. This sample comprised cultured CD8+ T cells from PBMCs, obtained from culture after CMV antigen stimulation. The receptors were sampled from a human donor in good health (CMV status not recorded). Some clones in this sample may be carry-over from other donors' samples.

This clonotype was observed a handful of times. This chain connects TRBV10-3 to TRBJ2-1; 8 bases align to TRBD1. V lost 0 bases, J lost 5 bases, and 3 bases stayed unmatched. This CDR3 has 15 residues. Germline V CDR1 and CDR2: ENHRY, SYGVKD. CDR3 sequence reads: CAISESGTGDNEQFF. CDR3 nucleotide sequence: TGTGCCATCAGTGAGTCCGGGACAGGAGACAATGAGCAGTTCTTC.

This clonotype was counted only a few times. The V gene is TRBV6-5, the J gene TRBJ2-5; 7 nucleotides match TRBD2. In germline, CDR1 is MNHEY, CDR2 SVGAGI. Trimming took 2 bases from V and 14 from J; bases not matched to a gene: 11. The CDR3 length is 13 residues. In DNA, the CDR3 is TGTGCCAGCAGTTACGGCGAAGGACTAGAAGGTTACTTC. It yields the protein CASSYGEGLEGYF.

This clonotype was seen a few times. The genes are TRBV27 and TRBJ1-2, with TRBD1 identical over 7 bases. The CDR3 runs to 15 residues. V was pared by 1 base and J by 6 bases, with 8 bases of the junction left unmatched. CDR1 and CDR2 (germline): MNHEY, SMNVEV (reference sequence). The CDR3 region has the DNA TGTGCCAGCAGTTTATATCAGGGGGTGAAGGATGGCTACACCTTC. Translated, it gives CASSLYQGVKDGYTF.

This clonotype was observed a handful of times. The rearrangement links TRBV7-2 to TRBJ1-1; D is ambiguous. The CDR3 has 13 amino acids. In germline, CDR1 is SGHTA, CDR2 FQGNSA. V was clipped by 6 bases and J by 4 bases, with 12 bases between them. CDR3 region: CASRPGRGTEAFF. The CDR3, as DNA: TGTGCCAGCAGACCCGGACGTGGCACTGAAGCTTTCTTT.

A few counts support this clonotype. The gene calls are TRBV14 and TRBJ2-4; D remains ambiguous. The V gene lost 4 bases and the J gene lost 12 bases, with 10 bases spanning the gap. The CDR3 spans 11 residues. Per the germline V gene, CDR1 is SGHDN and CDR2 is FVKESK. DNA for the CDR3: TGTGCCAGCAGCCCCCGGTGCGGTCAGTACTTC. This codes for CASSPRCGQYF.

This rearrangement joins TRBV27 to TRBJ1-1; no clear D gene. This CDR3 region has 15 residues. V was cut by 4 bases and J by 0 bases, with 12 bases left in between. The germline gives CDR1 MNHEY, CDR2 SMNVEV (reference sequence). The CDR3, as DNA: TGTGCCAGCAGTTCTCAGGCTACGTTGAACACTGAAGCTTTCTTT. The encoded protein is CASSSQATLNTEAFF.

This clonotype was detected a few times. The rearrangement links TRBV11-2 to TRBJ2-3; TRBD2 agrees at 12 bases. The germline V gene has CDR1 SGHAT and CDR2 FQNNGV. Trimming cost V 1 base and J 14 bases; bases outside gene matches: 16. CDR3 length: 17 residues. CDR3 loop: CASSLARLAGVRVPPYF. CDR3 coding DNA: TGTGCCAGCAGCTTAGCCCGACTAGCGGGGGTAAGGGTTCCTCCGTATTTT.

This clonotype was picked up many times. This rearrangement joins TRBV7-2 to TRBJ1-1, with D unresolved. The CDR3 totals 14 residues. Trimming cost V 4 bases and J 0 bases, with 9 bases left between them. The germline V gene has CDR1 SGHTA and CDR2 FQGNSA. The CDR3 reads CASSSRTMNTEAFF. Written as DNA, the CDR3 is TGTGCCAGCAGCTCCAGGACCATGAACACTGAAGCTTTCTTT. The entire variable domain, with the rest obtained from reference TRBV7-2 and TRBJ1-1, is as follows: GAGVSQSPSNKVTEKGKDVELRCDPISGHTALYWYRQSLGQGLEFLIYFQGNSAPDKSGLPSDRFSAERTGGSVSTLTIQRTQQEDSAVYLCASSSRTMNTEAFFGQGTRLTVV.

This clonotype was counted only a few times. This chain links TRBV9 with TRBJ1-3; D is perhaps TRBD1 (5 bases). Trimming took 9 bases from V and 0 from J, leaving 7 bases between them. The CDR3 has 12 residues. CDR1 is SGDLS, CDR2 YYNGEE, per germline. For the CDR3, the DNA is TGTGCCACGGGGACCTCTGGAAACACCATATATTTT. It yields the protein CATGTSGNTIYF.

This chain connects TRBV29-1 to TRBJ1-2; unclear D gene. Between the trimmed V and J ends, which lost 0 bases and 0 bases, there was a span of 5 bases. This CDR3 spans 13 amino acids. Germline V gene sequence: CDR1 SQVTM, CDR2 ANQGSEA. CDR3 sequence (DNA): TGCAGCGTTGAAGATCGGACTAACTATGGCTACACCTTC. Protein sequence: CSVEDRTNYGYTF. Drawing the rest from reference TRBV29-1 and TRBJ1-2, the complete variable domain is SAVISQKPSRDICQRGTSLTIQCQVDSQVTMMFWYRQQPGQSLTLIATANQGSEATYESGFVIDKFPISRPNLTFSTLTVSNMSPEDSSIYLCSVEDRTNYGYTFGSGTRLTVV.

This clonotype was observed a few times. The CDR3 nucleotides read TGTGCCAGCAGCTTAGAGCCCCCAGGCAGGGCTCAGCCCCAGCATTTT. Translation gives CASSLEPPGRAQPQHF. This chain joins TRBV11-2 and TRBJ1-5, with D possibly TRBD1 on 5 matching bases. Germline loops: CDR1 SGHAT, CDR2 FQNNGV. The CDR3 has 16 residues. V shed 0 bases and J shed 6 bases, with 15 bases lying between them. Supplemented by reference TRBV11-2 and TRBJ1-5, the full variable domain reads EAGVAQSPRYKIIEKRQSVAFWCNPISGHATLYWYQQILGQGPKLLIQFQNNGVVDDSQLPKDRFSAERLKGVDSTLKIQPAKLEDSAVYLCASSLEPPGRAQPQHFGDGTRLSIL.

This clonotype was seen a few times. The rearrangement joins TRBV7-9 to TRBJ1-1, with a tentative D call TRBD1 (5 bases). V lost 3 bases and J 7 bases, leaving 15 bases between the germline ends. The germline gives CDR1 SEHNR, CDR2 FQNEAQ (reference sequence). The CDR3 runs 14 residues. In nucleotides, the CDR3 is TGTGCCAGCAGCTTGGGGGTGGGTACATATGAAGCTTTCTTT. Translation gives CASSLGVGTYEAFF. The whole variable domain, filled in from reference TRBV7-9 and TRBJ1-1, reads DTGVSQNPRHKITKRGQNVTFRCDPISEHNRLYWYRQTLGQGPEFLTYFQNEAQLEKSRLLSDRFSAERPKGSFSTLEIQRTEQGDSAMYLCASSLGVGTYEAFFGQGTRLTVV.

J is TRBJ1-2 and V is TRBV29-1; D unresolved. CDR1 and CDR2 (germline): SQVTM, ANQGSEA. Trimming took 0 bases from V and 3 from J, leaving 20 bases between them. The CDR3 covers 17 residues. The CDR3 DNA is TGCAGCGTTGAAGAAAGAAAGCTGGGCCGGTTGGACTATGGCTACACCTTC. Amino acids: CSVEERKLGRLDYGYTF.

The chain has TRBV10-3 and TRBJ2-1; 7 nucleotides align to TRBD2. Losses at the gene ends were 7 bases for V and 0 bases for J; bases not matched to a gene: 3. The CDR3 contains 14 residues. Per the germline V gene, CDR1 is ENHRY and CDR2 is SYGVKD. CDR3: CAITPGGSYNEQFF. The DNA of the CDR3 is TGTGCCATCACTCCGGGGGGCTCCTACAATGAGCAGTTCTTC.

The J gene is TRBJ1-2, the V gene TRBV29-1; TRBD1 aligns across 8 bases. The CDR3 is 14 residues long. V lost 1 base, J lost 4 bases, and 5 bases stayed unmatched. Germline-derived CDR1 and CDR2 are SQVTM and ANQGSEA. In DNA form, the CDR3 reads TGCAGCGTTGAAGGGACAGGGCAGGTCTATGGCTACACCTTC. Protein product: CSVEGTGQVYGYTF.

This clonotype was counted between two and nine times. The rearrangement links TRBV7-2 to TRBJ2-5; no definite D call. V gave up 2 bases and J gave up 0 bases, with 10 bases separating them. Germline V gives CDR1 SGHTA, CDR2 FQGNSA. The CDR3 totals 15 residues. CDR3 sequence: CASSLTIRYQETQYF. CDR3 DNA: TGTGCCAGCAGCTTAACCATCCGGTACCAAGAGACCCAGTACTTC.

This clonotype was observed many times. The rearrangement links TRBV7-2 to TRBJ1-2; D perhaps matches TRBD1 (5 bases). CDR1 and CDR2 from the germline V gene are SGHTA and FQGNSA. This CDR3 contains 16 residues. V lost 6 bases and J 1 base, leaving 18 bases between the germline ends. CDR3 protein: CASSRPRDGVNYGYTF. CDR3 bases: TGTGCCAGCAGTCGTCCCAGGGACGGTGTTAACTATGGCTACACCTTC. Full variable domain (remainder filled in from reference TRBV7-2 and TRBJ1-2): GAGVSQSPSNKVTEKGKDVELRCDPISGHTALYWYRQSLGQGLEFLIYFQGNSAPDKSGLPSDRFSAERTGGSVSTLTIQRTQQEDSAVYLCASSRPRDGVNYGYTFGSGTRLTVV.

This clonotype was found a few times. The germline gene is not matched at one end of the junction; a read error may be the cause. The CDR3 nucleotides are TGTGCTAGCAGCCGTGGGACTAGCGGGACGCAAGAGACCCAGTACTTC. This sequence encodes CASSRGTSGTQETQYF. This chain links TRBV7-6 with TRBJ2-5; 13 nucleotides match TRBD2. CDR3 length equals 16 residues. Germline loops: CDR1 SGHVS, CDR2 FNYEAQ.

This clonotype is a singleton in its sample. V gene TRBV6-5 combines with J gene TRBJ2-5; D is unresolved. The length of the CDR3 is 15 residues. Germline values: CDR1 MNHEY, CDR2 SVGAGI. Trimming removed 5 bases from V and 0 bases from J, with 13 bases in between. CDR3 nucleotides: TGTGCCAGCAGTCCCCGACTTTCCTACCAAGAGACCCAGTACTTC. This codes for CASSPRLSYQETQYF.

In this sample, this clonotype turned up a few times. This chain uses TRBV4-1 with TRBJ1-1; D not certain. Trimming removed 4 bases from V and 4 bases from J, with 13 bases in between. This CDR3 comprises 14 residues. CDR1 and CDR2 (germline): MGHRA, YSYEKL. This CDR3 is CASSPGMWTTEAFF. CDR3 DNA: TGCGCCAGCAGCCCCGGGATGTGGACCACTGAAGCTTTCTTT.

This clonotype was detected many times. The chain uses TRBV7-2 and TRBJ2-1; D possibly matches TRBD1 or TRBD2 (5 bases each). Trimming removed 5 bases from V and 0 bases from J, with 17 bases in between. The CDR3 is 17 residues long. Germline values: CDR1 SGHTA, CDR2 FQGNSA. CDR3 in DNA: TGTGCCAGCAGCCCCTTGGGGGATGGGAGCTCCTACAATGAGCAGTTCTTC. Amino acid sequence: CASSPLGDGSSYNEQFF.

The chain couples TRBV18 to TRBJ1-3; tentatively, D is TRBD1 (6 bases). CDR1 and CDR2 from the germline V gene are KGHSH and LQKENI. Between the trimmed V and J ends, which lost 6 bases and 4 bases, there was a span of 16 bases. The CDR3 runs 15 residues. CDR3 DNA sequence: TGTGCCAGCTCGCCAAGAGAAACAGGGGGAAACACCATATATTTT. Residues: CASSPRETGGNTIYF. Full variable domain (remainder filled in from reference TRBV18 and TRBJ1-3): NAGVMQNPRHLVRRRGQEARLRCSPMKGHSHVYWYRQLPEEGLKFMVYLQKENIIDESGMPKERFSAEFPKEGPSILRIQQVVRGDSAAYFCASSPRETGGNTIYFGEGSWLTVV.

The chain joins TRBV25-1 to TRBJ1-3; the D gene is possibly TRBD1 (6 bases). The CDR3 has 14 residues. Deletions cut 7 bases from V and 0 bases from J, with 10 bases between. Germline values: CDR1 MGHDK, CDR2 SYGVNS. CDR3 in DNA: TGTGCCAGCACCCCGGGACACTCTGGAAACACCATATATTTT. Translation gives CASTPGHSGNTIYF. Complete variable domain (other parts from reference TRBV25-1 and TRBJ1-3): EADIYQTPRYLVIGTGKKITLECSQTMGHDKMYWYQQDPGMELHLIHYSYGVNSTEKGDLSSESTVSRIRTEHFPLTLESARPSHTSQYLCASTPGHSGNTIYFGEGSWLTVV.